The clone carrying this T cell receptor (beta chain) was counted a few times. As yet, its antigen is unknown. This record comes from a study of CD8 T cells in ankylosing spondylitis. Study results and limitations: According to the report, clones linked to the disease were significantly enriched in matched synovial fluid samples taken from ankylosing spondylitis patients. Disease-linked clones were found to be CD8+ and relatively rare in peripheral blood. One TCR beta motif, made up of roughly 8 highly homologous variants, appeared characteristic of ankylosing spondylitis blood.

CDR1 is LGHNA and CDR2 is YSLEER in the germline V gene. CDR3 size: 16 residues. Trimming cost V 0 bases and J 4 bases; bases outside gene matches: 2. By quantitative 5'-RACE with molecular barcodes, the TCR beta libraries were made. TCRdb independently ran MiXCR on the 5' RACE reads; one entry per CDR3 protein. Of some 33,000 distinct CDR3 sequences in the sample, 14% were seen once. The specimen sequenced was blood. The J gene is TRBJ2-1, the V gene TRBV4-3, with 11 bases that match TRBD2. This TCR was sampled from a male donor with ankylosing spondylitis or in good health (not recorded which). The CDR3 here is CASSQEGTSGYNEQFF. The CDR3 coding sequence is TGCGCCAGCAGCCAAGAAGGGACTAGCGGTTACAATGAGCAGTTCTTC.